This T cell receptor (beta chain) was retrieved from a study of vaccination and CD4 T cells after COVID-19. Deletions cut 6 bases from V and 3 bases from J, with 11 bases between. CDR1 and CDR2 from the germline V gene are LNHDA and SQIVND (reference sequence). This CDR3 has 13 residues. Treatment of the sample: approximately 9-day PBMC culture with coronavirus spike peptide pools or control peptides (ViraFEST assay). ViraFEST used peptide pools to expand antigen-specific T cells and subsequently sequenced their TCRs. Peptide pools at roughly 11 ug/ml stimulated under 2.5 million PBMCs per well with approximately 9.1 IU/ml IL-2. The Oncomine TCR Beta short-read assay was applied to DNA of cultured CD4+ T cells. From the PCR reads, TCRdb called clonotypes with MiXCR, one entry per CDR3 protein. The sample shows some 11,000 distinct CDR3 sequences, roughly 56% of them seen only once. In this sample, this clonotype turned up once. Its antigen is as yet unknown.

This TCR derives from a human donor who had recovered from COVID-19. The V call is TRBV19, the J call TRBJ1-1; D remains ambiguous. Source material: CD4+ T cells from blood, cultured in vitro. CDR3 nucleotides: TGTGCCAGTAGGGAAGGACGGGACACTGAAGCTTTCTTT. Its translation: CASREGRDTEAFF.